The clone carrying this T cell receptor beta chain was seen a few times. This sample stems from a study of shared clonotypes between healthy human individuals. The CDR3 runs 16 residues. Germline V gene data show CDR1 as MNHNS and CDR2 as SASEGT. Trimming stripped 3 bases from V and 0 bases from J, with 11 bases between. The method was immunoSEQ multiplex PCR; TCRdb's version includes in-frame clones alone and lacks a portion of them. The data contain around 1.1 million clones, 70% to 80% of them singletons. The clonotype comes from a man between 18 and 29 years old in good health. Some clones in this sample may be carry-over from other donors' samples. The genes are TRBV6-1 and TRBJ1-4; D not certain. The source material was memory CD4+ T cells from PBMCs. Subset specified: CD45RA-negative fraction. CDR3 loop: CASSEQTASTNEKLFF. CDR3 DNA: TGTGCCAGCAGTGAGCAAACGGCATCAACTAATGAAAAACTGTTTTTT.